The 11 T cell receptor beta chains listed next were all sequenced from one sample in a study of identical twins. TCRdb fed the 5' RACE reads into MiXCR, producing one record per CDR3 protein. The table includes under 1 million distinct CDR3 sequences, approximately 13% detected once. These sequences were also reported in another study, on yellow fever vaccine responses in identical twins.

Material: PBMCs. The receptors were gathered from a woman aged 18-29 years in good health.

This clonotype appeared a few times. V gene TRBV12-3 or TRBV12-4 combines with J gene TRBJ1-1; TRBD1 aligns across 7 bases. This CDR3 region has 11 residues. V lost 7 bases and J lost 11; bases outside the gene matches: 7. Here the CDR3 DNA reads TGTGCCAGCAACGTTGGACAGGCGGCTTTCTTT. Translation: CASNVGQAAFF.

J is TRBJ2-6 and V is TRBV12-3 or TRBV12-4, with no clear D. V was cut by 5 bases and J by 0 bases, with 20 bases left in between. This CDR3 region has 19 residues. The DNA for the CDR3 is TGTGCCAGCAGTCCCCCGAGGAGTGCCCCCTTCTCTGGGGCCAACGTCCTGACTTTC. Amino acid sequence: CASSPPRSAPFSGANVLTF.

The sample holds a few counts of this clonotype. The chain uses TRBV28 and TRBJ1-5, with D perhaps TRBD1 (5 bases). The CDR3 runs 14 residues. Trimming took off 6 bases at V and 2 bases at J, with 11 bases between the two ends. CDR1 and CDR2 from the germline V gene are MDHEN and SYDVKM. CDR3 amino acids: CASRAWGGNQPQHF. Written as DNA, the CDR3 is TGTGCCAGCAGGGCCTGGGGGGGCAATCAGCCCCAGCATTTT. The full variable domain, in which reference TRBV28 and TRBJ1-5 provide the parts outside the CDR3, is DVKVTQSSRYLVKRTGEKVFLECVQDMDHENMFWYRQDPGLGLRLIYFSYDVKMKEKGDIPEGYSVSREKKERFSLILESASTNQTSMYLCASRAWGGNQPQHFGDGTRLSIL.

This CDR3 is CSAREGASGRASYTDTQYF. Here the CDR3 DNA reads TGCAGTGCTAGAGAGGGGGCTAGCGGGAGGGCCTCTTACACAGATACGCAGTATTTT. The V gene is TRBV20-1, the J gene TRBJ2-3, with 12 nucleotides matching TRBD2. CDR3 length: 19 residues. CDR1 is DFQATT, CDR2 SNEGSKA, per germline (reference sequence). V trimming: 0 bases; J trimming: 2 bases; junction bases outside the gene matches: 12.

The rearrangement uses TRBV5-1 and TRBJ2-3; 10 bases are shared with TRBD2. The CDR3 covers 17 residues. Germline V gene lookup returns CDR1 SGHRS and CDR2 YFSETQ. J gave up 0 bases and V 6 bases, and 10 bases lay outside the gene matches. The CDR3 loop reads CASIPSGSFPSTDTQYF. The CDR3 DNA is TGCGCCAGCATCCCTAGCGGGAGTTTCCCTAGCACAGATACGCAGTATTTT.

This clonotype came up many times. J is TRBJ2-1 and V is TRBV27; a weak D match, TRBD1 (5 bases). CDR1 MNHEY and CDR2 SMNVEV come from the germline V gene (reference sequence). The CDR3 runs 12 residues. V lost 11 bases to trimming and J lost 7 bases, with 15 bases between them. The CDR3 DNA reads TGTGCCTCCAGGCAGGGATGGAATGAGCAGTTCTTC. It yields the protein CASRQGWNEQFF.

This clonotype was counted between two and nine times. V usage is TRBV7-6 and J usage is TRBJ2-1, with D hard to call. CDR3 length: 14 amino acids. V gave up 0 bases and J gave up 3 bases, with 6 bases separating them. The V gene's germline CDR1 is SGHVS and CDR2 FNYEAQ. In DNA form, the CDR3 reads TGTGCCAGCAGCTTAGCCCCCGACTACAATGAGCAGTTCTTC. It yields the protein CASSLAPDYNEQFF. The whole variable domain, remainder taken from reference TRBV7-6 and TRBJ2-1, is GAGVSQSPRYKVTKRGQDVALRCDPISGHVSLYWYRQALGQGPEFLTYFNYEAQQDKSGLPNDRFSAERPEGSISTLTIQRTEQRDSAMYRCASSLAPDYNEQFFGPGTRLTVL.

The chain couples TRBV27 to TRBJ1-5; possible D gene TRBD1, 5 bases. The CDR3 runs to 13 residues. Germline lookup yields CDR1 MNHEY and CDR2 SMNVEV (reference sequence). The V end was cut by 11 bases, the J end by 0 bases, with 11 bases between. CDR3 sequence reads: CASGGDSNQPQHF. DNA for the CDR3: TGTGCCTCCGGGGGGGATAGCAATCAGCCCCAGCATTTT.

A few counts support this clonotype. The CDR3 loop reads CSAEERTLNTEAFF. The CDR3 DNA is TGCAGTGCTGAGGAAAGGACGCTAAACACTGAAGCTTTCTTT. This chain connects TRBV20-1 to TRBJ1-1, with D unclear. Germline CDR1 DFQATT, CDR2 SNEGSKA (reference sequence). This CDR3 has 14 amino acids. Trimming took 5 bases from V and 2 from J, leaving 15 bases between them.

The chain combines TRBV5-4 with TRBJ2-5; D assignment may be TRBD1 or TRBD2 (5 bases each). Germline V gives CDR1 SGHNT, CDR2 YYREEE (reference sequence). This CDR3 is 15 amino acids long. V was cut by 2 bases and J by 5 bases, with 16 bases left in between. Here the CDR3 reads CASSFNVDWGETQYF. The CDR3 region has the DNA TGTGCCAGCAGCTTCAACGTCGATTGGGGGGAGACCCAGTACTTC.

The chain has TRBV7-7 and TRBJ2-2; D gene unclear. Germline V gives CDR1 SSHAT, CDR2 FNYEAQ (reference sequence). V lost 5 bases, J lost 3 bases, and 10 bases lay in between. CDR3 length: 14 residues. The CDR3 sequence: CASSQLQDTGELFF. In nucleotides, the CDR3 is TGTGCCAGCAGCCAACTCCAGGACACCGGGGAGCTGTTTTTT.